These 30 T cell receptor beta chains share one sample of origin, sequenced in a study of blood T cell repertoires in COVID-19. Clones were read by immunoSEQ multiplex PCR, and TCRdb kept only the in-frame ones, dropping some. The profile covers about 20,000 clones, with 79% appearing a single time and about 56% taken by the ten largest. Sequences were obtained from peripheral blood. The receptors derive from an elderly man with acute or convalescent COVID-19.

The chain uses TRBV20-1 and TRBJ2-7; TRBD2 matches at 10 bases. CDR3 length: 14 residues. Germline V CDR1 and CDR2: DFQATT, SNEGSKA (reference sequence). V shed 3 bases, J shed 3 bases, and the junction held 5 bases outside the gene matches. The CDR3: CSASSSGSLYEQYF. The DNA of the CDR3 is TGCAGTGCTAGTTCTAGCGGGAGTCTCTACGAGCAGTACTTC.

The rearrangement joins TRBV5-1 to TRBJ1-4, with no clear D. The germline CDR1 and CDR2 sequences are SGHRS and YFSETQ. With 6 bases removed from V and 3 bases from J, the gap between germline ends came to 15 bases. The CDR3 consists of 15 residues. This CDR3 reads CASTANSPANEKLFF. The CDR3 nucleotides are TGCGCCAGCACCGCCAACAGTCCGGCTAATGAAAAACTGTTTTTT.

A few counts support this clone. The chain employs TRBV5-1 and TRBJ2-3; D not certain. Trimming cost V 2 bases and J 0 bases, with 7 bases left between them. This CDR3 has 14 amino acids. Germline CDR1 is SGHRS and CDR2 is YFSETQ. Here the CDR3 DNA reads TGCGCCAGCAGCTTCCTTCGGAGCACAGATACGCAGTATTTT. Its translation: CASSFLRSTDTQYF.

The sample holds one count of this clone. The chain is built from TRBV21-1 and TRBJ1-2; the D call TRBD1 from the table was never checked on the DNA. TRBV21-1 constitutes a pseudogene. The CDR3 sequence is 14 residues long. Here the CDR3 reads CASSKTGTGIGYTF. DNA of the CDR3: TGTGCCAGCAGCAAAACAGGGACAGGGATTGGCTACACCTTC.

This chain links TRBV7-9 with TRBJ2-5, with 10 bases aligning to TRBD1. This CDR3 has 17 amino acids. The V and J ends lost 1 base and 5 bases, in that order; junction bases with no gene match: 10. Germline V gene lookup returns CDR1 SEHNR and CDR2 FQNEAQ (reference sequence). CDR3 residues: CASSLEGGQGILETQYF. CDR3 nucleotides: TGTGCCAGCAGCTTAGAGGGGGGACAGGGGATACTGGAGACCCAGTACTTC.

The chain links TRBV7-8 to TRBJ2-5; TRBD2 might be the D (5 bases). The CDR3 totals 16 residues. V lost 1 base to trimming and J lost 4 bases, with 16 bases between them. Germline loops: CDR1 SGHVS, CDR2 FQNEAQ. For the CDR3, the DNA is TGTGCCAGCAGCTTAGGTCTTGCTAGCCTGGGAGAGACCCAGTACTTC. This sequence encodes CASSLGLASLGETQYF.

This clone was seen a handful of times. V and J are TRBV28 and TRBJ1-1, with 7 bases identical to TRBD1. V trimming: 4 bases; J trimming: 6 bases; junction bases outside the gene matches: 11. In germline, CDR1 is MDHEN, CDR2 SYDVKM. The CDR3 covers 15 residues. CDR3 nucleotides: TGTGCCAGCAGTTCCGGACAGGCATGGAGCCCTGAAGCTTTCTTT. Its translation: CASSSGQAWSPEAFF.

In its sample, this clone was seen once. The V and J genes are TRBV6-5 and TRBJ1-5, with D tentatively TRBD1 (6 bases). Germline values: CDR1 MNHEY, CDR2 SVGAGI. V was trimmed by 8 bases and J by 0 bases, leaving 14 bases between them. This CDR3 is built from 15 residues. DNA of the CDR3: TGTGCCAGCGGCCGAAACAGGGATAGCAATCAGCCCCAGCATTTT. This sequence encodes CASGRNRDSNQPQHF.

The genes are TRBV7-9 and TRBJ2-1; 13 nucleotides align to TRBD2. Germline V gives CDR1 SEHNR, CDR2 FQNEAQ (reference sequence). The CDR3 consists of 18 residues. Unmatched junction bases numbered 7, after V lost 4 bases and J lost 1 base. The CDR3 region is CASSSRTSGSISYNEQFF. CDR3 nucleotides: TGTGCCAGCAGCTCCCGGACTAGCGGGAGTATTTCCTACAATGAGCAGTTCTTC.

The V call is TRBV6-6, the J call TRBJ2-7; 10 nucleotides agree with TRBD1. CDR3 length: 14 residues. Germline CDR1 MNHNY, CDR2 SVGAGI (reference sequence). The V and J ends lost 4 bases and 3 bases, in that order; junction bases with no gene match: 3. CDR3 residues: CASSFDRGLYEQYF. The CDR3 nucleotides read TGTGCCAGCAGTTTCGACAGGGGGCTCTACGAGCAGTACTTC.

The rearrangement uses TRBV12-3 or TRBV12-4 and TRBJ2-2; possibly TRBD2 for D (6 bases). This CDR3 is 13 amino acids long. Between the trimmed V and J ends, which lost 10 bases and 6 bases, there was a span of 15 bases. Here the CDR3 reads CAISISSAGELFF. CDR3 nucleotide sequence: TGTGCCATCTCAATATCTAGCGCCGGGGAGCTGTTTTTT.

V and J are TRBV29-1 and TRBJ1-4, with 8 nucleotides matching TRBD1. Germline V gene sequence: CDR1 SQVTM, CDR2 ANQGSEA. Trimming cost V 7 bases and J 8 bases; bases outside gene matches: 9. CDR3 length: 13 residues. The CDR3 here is CSARGPEGEKLFF. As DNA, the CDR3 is TGCAGCGCCAGGGGGCCAGAGGGCGAAAAACTGTTTTTT.

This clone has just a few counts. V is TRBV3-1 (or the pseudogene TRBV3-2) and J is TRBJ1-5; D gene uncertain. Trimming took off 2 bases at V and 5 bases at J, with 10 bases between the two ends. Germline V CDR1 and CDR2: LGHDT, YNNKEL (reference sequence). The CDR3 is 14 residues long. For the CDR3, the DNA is TGTGCCAGCAGCCAAAATGGGAGGGATCAGCCCCAGCATTTT. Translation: CASSQNGRDQPQHF.

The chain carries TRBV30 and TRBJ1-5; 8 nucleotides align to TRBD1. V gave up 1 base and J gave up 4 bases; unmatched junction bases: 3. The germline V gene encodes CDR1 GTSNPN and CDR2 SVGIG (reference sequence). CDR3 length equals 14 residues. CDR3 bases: TGTGCCTGGAGTGAACAGGGGGGAAATCAGCCCCAGCATTTT. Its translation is CAWSEQGGNQPQHF.

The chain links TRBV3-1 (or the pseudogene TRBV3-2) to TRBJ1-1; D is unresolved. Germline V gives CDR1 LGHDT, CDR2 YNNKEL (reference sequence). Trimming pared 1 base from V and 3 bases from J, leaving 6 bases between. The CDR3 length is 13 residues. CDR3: CASSQVTDTEAFF. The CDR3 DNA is TGTGCCAGCAGCCAAGTTACGGACACTGAAGCTTTCTTT.

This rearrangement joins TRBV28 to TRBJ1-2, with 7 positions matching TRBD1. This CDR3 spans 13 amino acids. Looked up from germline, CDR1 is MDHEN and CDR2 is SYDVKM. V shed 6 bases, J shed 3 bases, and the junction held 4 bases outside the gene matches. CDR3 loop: CASSSGQYYGYTF. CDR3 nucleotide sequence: TGTGCCAGCAGCTCGGGACAGTACTATGGCTACACCTTC.

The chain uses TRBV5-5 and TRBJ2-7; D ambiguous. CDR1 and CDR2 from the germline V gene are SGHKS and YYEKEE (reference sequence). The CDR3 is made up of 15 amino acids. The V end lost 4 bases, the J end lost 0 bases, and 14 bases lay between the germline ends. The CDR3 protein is CASSRGVKSSYEQYF. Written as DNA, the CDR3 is TGTGCCAGCAGCCGAGGAGTTAAGAGCTCCTACGAGCAGTACTTC.

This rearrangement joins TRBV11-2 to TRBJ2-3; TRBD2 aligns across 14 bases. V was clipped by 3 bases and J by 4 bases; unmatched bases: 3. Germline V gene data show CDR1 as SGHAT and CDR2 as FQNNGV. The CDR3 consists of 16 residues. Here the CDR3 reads CASSLTSGRAADTQYF. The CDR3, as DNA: TGTGCCAGCAGCTTGACTAGCGGGAGGGCCGCAGATACGCAGTATTTT.

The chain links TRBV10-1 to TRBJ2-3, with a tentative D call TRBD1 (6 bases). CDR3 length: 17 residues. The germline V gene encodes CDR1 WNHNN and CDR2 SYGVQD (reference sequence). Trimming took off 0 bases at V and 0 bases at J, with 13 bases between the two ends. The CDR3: CASSESGQRLSTDTQYF. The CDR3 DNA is TGCGCCAGCAGTGAGTCCGGACAGCGATTAAGCACAGATACGCAGTATTTT.

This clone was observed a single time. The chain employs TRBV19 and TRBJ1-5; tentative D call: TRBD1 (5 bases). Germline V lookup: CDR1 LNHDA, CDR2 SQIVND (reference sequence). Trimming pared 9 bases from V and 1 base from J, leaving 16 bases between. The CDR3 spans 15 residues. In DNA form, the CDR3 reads TGTGCCAGCCGACCCCAGGGCACGAGCAATCAGCCCCAGCATTTT. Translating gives CASRPQGTSNQPQHF.

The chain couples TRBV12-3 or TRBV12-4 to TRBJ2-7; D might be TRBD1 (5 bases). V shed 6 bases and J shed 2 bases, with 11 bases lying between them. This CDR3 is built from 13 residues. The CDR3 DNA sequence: TGTGCCAGCAGGGAATCAGGGACCTACGAGCAGTACGTC. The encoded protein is CASRESGTYEQYV.

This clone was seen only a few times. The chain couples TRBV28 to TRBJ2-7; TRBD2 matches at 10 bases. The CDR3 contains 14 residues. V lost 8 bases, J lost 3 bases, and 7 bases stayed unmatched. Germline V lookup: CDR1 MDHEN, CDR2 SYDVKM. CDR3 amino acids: CASRSSGRDYEQYF. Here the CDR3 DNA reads TGTGCCAGCCGATCTAGCGGGAGAGACTACGAGCAGTACTTC.

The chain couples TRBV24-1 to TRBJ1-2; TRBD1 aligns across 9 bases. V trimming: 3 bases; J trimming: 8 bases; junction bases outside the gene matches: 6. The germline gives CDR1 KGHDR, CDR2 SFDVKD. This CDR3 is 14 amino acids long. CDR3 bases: TGTGCCACCAGTGATAGGACAGGGGTAGGAGGCTACACCTTC. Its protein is CATSDRTGVGGYTF.

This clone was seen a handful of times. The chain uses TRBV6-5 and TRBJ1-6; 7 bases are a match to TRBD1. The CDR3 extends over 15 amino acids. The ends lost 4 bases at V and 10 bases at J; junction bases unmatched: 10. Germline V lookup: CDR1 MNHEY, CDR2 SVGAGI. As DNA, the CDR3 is TGTGCCAGCAGTTCCCGACAGGGCTTAGGATCACCCCTCCACTTT. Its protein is CASSSRQGLGSPLHF.

CDR3 sequence (DNA): TGTGCCAGCTGGGGACTAGCGGGGGACTATGAGCAGTTCTTC. It translates to CASWGLAGDYEQFF. The chain carries TRBV27 and TRBJ2-1; 14 bases line up with TRBD2. Germline CDR1 MNHEY, CDR2 SMNVEV (reference sequence). The CDR3 is 14 residues long. The trim removed 8 bases at V and 8 bases at J, leaving 5 bases unmatched.

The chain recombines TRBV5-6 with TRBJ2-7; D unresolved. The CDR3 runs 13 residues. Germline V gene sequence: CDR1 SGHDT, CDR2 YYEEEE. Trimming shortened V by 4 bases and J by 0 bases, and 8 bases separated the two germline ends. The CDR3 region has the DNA TGTGCCAGCAGCCGGAGTTACTCCTACGAGCAGTACGTC. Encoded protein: CASSRSYSYEQYV.

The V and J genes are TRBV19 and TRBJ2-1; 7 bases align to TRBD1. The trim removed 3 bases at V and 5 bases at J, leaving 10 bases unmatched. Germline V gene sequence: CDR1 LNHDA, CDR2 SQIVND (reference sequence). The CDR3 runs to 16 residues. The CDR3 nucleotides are TGTGCCAGTAGTATTGGGGACAGAATACAAAACAATGAGCAGTTCTTC. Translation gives CASSIGDRIQNNEQFF.

This CDR3 reads CASNRHRGWEYGYTF. CDR3 nucleotides: TGTGCCAGCAATAGACACAGGGGCTGGGAGTATGGCTACACCTTC. V is TRBV28 and J is TRBJ1-2, with 7 bases that match TRBD1. Germline V gene lookup returns CDR1 MDHEN and CDR2 SYDVKM. Germline trimming cut 7 bases from V and 5 bases from J; bases unmatched to any gene: 13. This CDR3 is 15 amino acids long.

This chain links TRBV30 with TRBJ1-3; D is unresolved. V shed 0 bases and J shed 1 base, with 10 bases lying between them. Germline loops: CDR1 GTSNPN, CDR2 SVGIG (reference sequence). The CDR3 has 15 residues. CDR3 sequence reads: CAWSVLRQSGNTIYF. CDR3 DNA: TGTGCCTGGAGTGTCCTGAGACAATCTGGAAACACCATATATTTT.

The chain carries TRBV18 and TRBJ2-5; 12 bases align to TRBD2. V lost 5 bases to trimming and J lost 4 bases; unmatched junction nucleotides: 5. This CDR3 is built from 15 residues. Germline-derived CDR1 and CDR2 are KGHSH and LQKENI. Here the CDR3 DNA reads TGTGCCAGCTCAGCGGGACTAGCGGGCGCAGAGACCCAGTACTTC. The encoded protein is CASSAGLAGAETQYF.